This note documents a single T cell receptor (beta chain) sequence. What it binds is unknown. The data stem from a study of blood T cells in healthy people across ages. Overall study context: About one barcoded beta molecule per two T cells came from capture by template switching. Overall study findings and caveats: Strong correlation linked observed beta diversity and percent naive T cells.

Researchers isolated at least 7 million PBMCs per sample. Next came a second PCR, run for about 7 to 12 cycles, which used a sample-barcoded 5' primer along with a J-beta primer mix. TCRdb fed the 5' RACE reads into MiXCR, producing one record per CDR3 protein. The sample holds some 1.5 million distinct CDR3 sequences, roughly 27% seen once. The sequencing sample was made of blood. The sequence was obtained from a woman under 40 in good health.

The CDR3 bases are TGTGCCAGCAGCCACCCGTCGGGACTAGCGGGGGCCAGGGGAAATGAGCAGTTCTTC. This gives the protein CASSHPSGLAGARGNEQFF. This rearrangement joins TRBV12-3 or TRBV12-4 to TRBJ2-1, with 14 bases fitting TRBD2. This CDR3 spans 19 amino acids. V gave up 6 bases and J gave up 7 bases; unmatched junction bases: 17.